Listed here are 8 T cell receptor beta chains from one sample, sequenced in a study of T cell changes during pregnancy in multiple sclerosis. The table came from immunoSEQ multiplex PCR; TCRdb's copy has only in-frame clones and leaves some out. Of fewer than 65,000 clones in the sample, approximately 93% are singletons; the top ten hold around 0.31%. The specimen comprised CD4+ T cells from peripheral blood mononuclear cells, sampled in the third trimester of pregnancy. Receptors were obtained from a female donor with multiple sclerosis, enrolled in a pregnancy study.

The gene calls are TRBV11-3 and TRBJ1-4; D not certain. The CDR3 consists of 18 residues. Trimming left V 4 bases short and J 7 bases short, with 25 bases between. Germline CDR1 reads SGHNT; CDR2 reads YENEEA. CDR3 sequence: CASSSAAESDTASEKLFF. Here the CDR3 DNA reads TGTGCCAGCAGCTCCGCCGCCGAGTCCGACACAGCCTCTGAAAAACTGTTTTTT.

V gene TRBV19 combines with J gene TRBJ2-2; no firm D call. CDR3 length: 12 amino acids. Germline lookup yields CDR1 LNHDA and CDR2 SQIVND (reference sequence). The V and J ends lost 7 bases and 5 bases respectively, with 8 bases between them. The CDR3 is CASTGVTGELFF. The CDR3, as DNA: TGTGCCAGTACCGGTGTGACCGGGGAGCTGTTTTTT.

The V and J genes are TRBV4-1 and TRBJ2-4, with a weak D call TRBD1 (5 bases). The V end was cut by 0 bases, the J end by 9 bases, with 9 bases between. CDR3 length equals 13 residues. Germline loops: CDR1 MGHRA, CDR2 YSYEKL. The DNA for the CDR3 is TGCGCCAGCAGCCAAGACAAGGGGCTCATTCAGTACTTC. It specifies CASSQDKGLIQYF.

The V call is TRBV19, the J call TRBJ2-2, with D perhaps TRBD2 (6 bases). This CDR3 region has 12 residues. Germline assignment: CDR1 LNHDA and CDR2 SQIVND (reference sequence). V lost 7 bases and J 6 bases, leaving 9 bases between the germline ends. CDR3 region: CASTRRAGELFF. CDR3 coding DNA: TGTGCCAGTACACGGAGGGCCGGGGAGCTGTTTTTT.

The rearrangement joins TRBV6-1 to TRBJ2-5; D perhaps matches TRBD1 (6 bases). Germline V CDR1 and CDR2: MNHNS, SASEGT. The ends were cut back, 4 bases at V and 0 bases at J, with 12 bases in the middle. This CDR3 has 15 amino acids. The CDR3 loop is CASSGTTGYQETQYF. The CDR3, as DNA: TGTGCCAGCAGTGGAACCACAGGGTACCAAGAGACCCAGTACTTC.

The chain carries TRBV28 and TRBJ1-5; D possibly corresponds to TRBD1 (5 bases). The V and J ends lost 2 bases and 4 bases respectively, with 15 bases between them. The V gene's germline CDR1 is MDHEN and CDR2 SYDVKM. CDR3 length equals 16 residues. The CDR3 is CASSLPGAGLNQPQHF. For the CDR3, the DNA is TGTGCCAGCAGTTTACCCGGCGCAGGGTTAAATCAGCCCCAGCATTTT.

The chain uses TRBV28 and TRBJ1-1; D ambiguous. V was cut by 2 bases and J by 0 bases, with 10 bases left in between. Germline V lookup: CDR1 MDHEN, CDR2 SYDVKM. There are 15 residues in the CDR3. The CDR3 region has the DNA TGTGCCAGCAGTTTAGTGGTAGCAATGAACACTGAAGCTTTCTTT. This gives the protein CASSLVVAMNTEAFF.

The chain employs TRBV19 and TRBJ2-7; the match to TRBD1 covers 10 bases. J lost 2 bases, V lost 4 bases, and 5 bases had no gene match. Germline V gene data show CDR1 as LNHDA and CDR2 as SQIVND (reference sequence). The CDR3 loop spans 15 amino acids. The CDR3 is CASSRTGGSTYEQYF. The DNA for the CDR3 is TGTGCCAGTAGTAGGACAGGGGGTTCAACCTACGAGCAGTACTTC.